This TCR beta chain stems from a study of control samples from healthy donors and cancer patients. The method was immunoSEQ multiplex PCR; TCRdb's version includes in-frame clones alone and lacks a portion of them. The table lists more than 100,000 clones, around nine tenths of them singletons, with over 6.5% in the top ten. Sequences were obtained from PBMCs. This receptor was taken from a man aged 45-65 years with head and neck cancer.

Written as DNA, the CDR3 is TGTGCCAGCCGTCGCGGAACAGATACGCAGTATTTT. As protein: CASRRGTDTQYF. The chain carries TRBV2 and TRBJ2-3; D is unclear. The CDR3 is 12 amino acids. V dropped 8 bases and J dropped 3 bases, with 9 bases sitting between them. Germline lookup yields CDR1 SNHLY and CDR2 FYNNEI.